The sequence of this T cell receptor beta chain was determined in a study of T cell changes during pregnancy in multiple sclerosis. The germline CDR1 and CDR2 sequences are ENHRY and SYGVKD. The CDR3 runs 13 residues. V dropped 4 bases and J dropped 3; count of bases not matched to a gene: 2. TCRdb's table, derived via immunoSEQ multiplex PCR, lists solely in-frame clones and lacks some. The table lists about 45,000 clones, just over 90% of them singletons, with about 1.5% in the top ten. The J gene is TRBJ1-1, the V gene TRBV10-3; 7 nucleotides agree with TRBD1. The TCR comes from a female donor with multiple sclerosis, enrolled in a pregnancy study. Material: PBMCs (not recorded whether the cells were cultured). Written as DNA, the CDR3 is TGTGCCATCAGTGGCGACAGGGACACTGAAGCTTTCTTT. The encoded protein is CAISGDRDTEAFF.